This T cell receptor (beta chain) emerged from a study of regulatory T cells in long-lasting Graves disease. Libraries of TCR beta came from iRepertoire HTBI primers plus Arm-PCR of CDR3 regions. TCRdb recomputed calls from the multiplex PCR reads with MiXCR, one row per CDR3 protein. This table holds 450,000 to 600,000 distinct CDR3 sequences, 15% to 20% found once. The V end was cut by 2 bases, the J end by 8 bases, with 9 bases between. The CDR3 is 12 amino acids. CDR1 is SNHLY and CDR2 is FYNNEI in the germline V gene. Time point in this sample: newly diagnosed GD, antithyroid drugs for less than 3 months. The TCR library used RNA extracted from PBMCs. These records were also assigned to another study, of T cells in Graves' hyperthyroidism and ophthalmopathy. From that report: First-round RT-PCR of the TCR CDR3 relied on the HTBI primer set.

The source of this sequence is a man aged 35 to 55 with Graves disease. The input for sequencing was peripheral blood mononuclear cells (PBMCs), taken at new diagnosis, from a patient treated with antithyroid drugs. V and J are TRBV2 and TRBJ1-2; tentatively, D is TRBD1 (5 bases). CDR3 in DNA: TGTGCCAGCAGTGAAACCGGGGGAGGCTACACCTTC. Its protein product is CASSETGGGYTF.